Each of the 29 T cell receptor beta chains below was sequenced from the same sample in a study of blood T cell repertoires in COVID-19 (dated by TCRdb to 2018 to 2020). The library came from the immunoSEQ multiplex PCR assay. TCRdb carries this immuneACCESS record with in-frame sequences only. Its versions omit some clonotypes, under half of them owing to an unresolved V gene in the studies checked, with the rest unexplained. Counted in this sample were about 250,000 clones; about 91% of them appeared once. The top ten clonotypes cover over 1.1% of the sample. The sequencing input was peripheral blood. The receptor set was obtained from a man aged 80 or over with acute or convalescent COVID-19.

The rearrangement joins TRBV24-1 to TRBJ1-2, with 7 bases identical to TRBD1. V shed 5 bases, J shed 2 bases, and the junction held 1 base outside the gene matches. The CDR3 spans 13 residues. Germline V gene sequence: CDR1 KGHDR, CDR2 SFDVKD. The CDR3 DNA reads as TGTGCCACCAGTGTGGGACAGAACTATGGCTACACCTTC. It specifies CATSVGQNYGYTF.

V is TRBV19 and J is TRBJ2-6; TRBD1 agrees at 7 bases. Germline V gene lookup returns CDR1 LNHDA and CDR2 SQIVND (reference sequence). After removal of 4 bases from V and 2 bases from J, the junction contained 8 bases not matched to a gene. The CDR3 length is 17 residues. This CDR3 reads CASSTGQSPPGANVLTF. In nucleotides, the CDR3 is TGTGCCAGTAGTACGGGACAGTCCCCCCCTGGGGCCAACGTCCTGACTTTC.

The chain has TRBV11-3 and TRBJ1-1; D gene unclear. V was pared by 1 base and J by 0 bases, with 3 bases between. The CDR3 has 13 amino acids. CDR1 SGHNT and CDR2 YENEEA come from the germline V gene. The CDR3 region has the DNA TGTGCCAGCAGCTTAGGTATGAACACTGAAGCTTTCTTT. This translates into CASSLGMNTEAFF.

The CDR3, as DNA: TGTGCCAGTAGTCTCGGGGCGGGGTCGGGCACTGAAGCTTTCTTT. It encodes CASSLGAGSGTEAFF. The rearrangement uses TRBV19 and TRBJ1-1, with D tentatively TRBD1 (5 bases). Germline V gene data show CDR1 as LNHDA and CDR2 as SQIVND (reference sequence). The CDR3 has 15 residues. The ends were cut back, 5 bases at V and 4 bases at J, with 17 bases in the middle. Looking up the rest from reference TRBV19 and TRBJ1-1 gives the full variable domain: DGGITQSPKYLFRKEGQNVTLSCEQNLNHDAMYWYRQDPGQGLRLIYYSQIVNDFQKGDIAEGYSVSREKKESFPLTVTSAQKNPTAFYLCASSLGAGSGTEAFFGQGTRLTVV.

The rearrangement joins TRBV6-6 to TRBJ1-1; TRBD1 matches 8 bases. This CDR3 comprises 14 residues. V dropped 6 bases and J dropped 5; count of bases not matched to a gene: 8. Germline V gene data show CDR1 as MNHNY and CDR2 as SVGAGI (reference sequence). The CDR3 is CASRAGGEGTEAFF. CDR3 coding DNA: TGTGCCAGCAGAGCAGGGGGCGAAGGGACTGAAGCTTTCTTT.

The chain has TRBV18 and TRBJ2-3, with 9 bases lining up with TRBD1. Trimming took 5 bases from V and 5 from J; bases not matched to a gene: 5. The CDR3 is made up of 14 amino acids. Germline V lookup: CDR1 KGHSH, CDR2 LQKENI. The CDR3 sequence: CASSGGQGEDTQYF. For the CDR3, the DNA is TGTGCCAGCTCAGGGGGACAGGGTGAAGATACGCAGTATTTT.

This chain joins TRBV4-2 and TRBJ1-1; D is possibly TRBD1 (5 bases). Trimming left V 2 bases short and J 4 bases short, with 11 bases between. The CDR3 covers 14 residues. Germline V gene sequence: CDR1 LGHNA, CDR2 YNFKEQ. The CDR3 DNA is TGTGCCAGCAGCCAATTGGACATTTTCACTGAAGCTTTCTTT. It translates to CASSQLDIFTEAFF.

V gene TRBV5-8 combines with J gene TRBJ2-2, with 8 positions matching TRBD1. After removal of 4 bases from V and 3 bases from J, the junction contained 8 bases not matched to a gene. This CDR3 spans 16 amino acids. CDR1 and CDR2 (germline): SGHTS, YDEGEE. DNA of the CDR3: TGTGCCAGCAGCCCCGGACAGGGAGTCGACACCGGGGAGCTGTTTTTT. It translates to CASSPGQGVDTGELFF.

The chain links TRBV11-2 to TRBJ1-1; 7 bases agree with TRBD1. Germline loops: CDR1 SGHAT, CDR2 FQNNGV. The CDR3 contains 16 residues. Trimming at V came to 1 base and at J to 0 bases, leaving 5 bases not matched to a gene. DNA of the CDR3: TGTGCCAGCAGCTTAGGTCAGGGGGGTATGAACACTGAAGCTTTCTTT. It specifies CASSLGQGGMNTEAFF. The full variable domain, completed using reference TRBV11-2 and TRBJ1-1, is EAGVAQSPRYKIIEKRQSVAFWCNPISGHATLYWYQQILGQGPKLLIQFQNNGVVDDSQLPKDRFSAERLKGVDSTLKIQPAKLEDSAVYLCASSLGQGGMNTEAFFGQGTRLTVV.

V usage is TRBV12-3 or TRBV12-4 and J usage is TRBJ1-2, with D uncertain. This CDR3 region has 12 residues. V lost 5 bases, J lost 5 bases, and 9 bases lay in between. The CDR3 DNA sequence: TGTGCCAGCAGTCCCGGAGGGTATGGCTACACCTTC. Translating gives CASSPGGYGYTF.

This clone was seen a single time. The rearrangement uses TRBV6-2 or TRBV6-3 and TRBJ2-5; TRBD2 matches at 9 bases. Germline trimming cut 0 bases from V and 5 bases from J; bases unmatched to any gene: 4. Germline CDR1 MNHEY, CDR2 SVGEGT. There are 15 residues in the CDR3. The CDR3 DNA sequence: TGTGCCAGCAGTTACTCGGGACTAGCTGGGGAGACCCAGTACTTC. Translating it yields CASSYSGLAGETQYF.

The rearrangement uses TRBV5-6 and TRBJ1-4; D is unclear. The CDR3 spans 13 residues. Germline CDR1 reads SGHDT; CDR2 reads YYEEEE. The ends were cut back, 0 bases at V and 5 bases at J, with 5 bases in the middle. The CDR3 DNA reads TGTGCCAGCAGCTTGGACGGGAATGAAAAACTGTTTTTT. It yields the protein CASSLDGNEKLFF.

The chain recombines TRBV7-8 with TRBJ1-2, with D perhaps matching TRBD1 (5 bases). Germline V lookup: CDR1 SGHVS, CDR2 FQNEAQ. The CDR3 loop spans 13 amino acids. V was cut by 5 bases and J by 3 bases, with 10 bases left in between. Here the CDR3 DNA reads TGTGCCAGCAGCCGAGACAGTGACTATGGCTACACCTTC. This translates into CASSRDSDYGYTF.

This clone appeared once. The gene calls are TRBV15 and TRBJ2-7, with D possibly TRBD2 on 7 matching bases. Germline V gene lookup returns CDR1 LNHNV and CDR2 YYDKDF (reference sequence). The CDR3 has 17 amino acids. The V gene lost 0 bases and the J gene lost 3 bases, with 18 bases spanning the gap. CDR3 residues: CATSRDLAGATRYEQYF. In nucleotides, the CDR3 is TGTGCCACCAGCAGAGATCTCGCGGGGGCCACCCGCTACGAGCAGTACTTC.

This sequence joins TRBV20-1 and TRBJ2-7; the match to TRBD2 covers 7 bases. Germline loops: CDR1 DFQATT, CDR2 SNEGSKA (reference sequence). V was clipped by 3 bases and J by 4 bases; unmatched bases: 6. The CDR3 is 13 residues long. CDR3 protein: CSASTGGRYEQYF. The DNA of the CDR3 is TGCAGTGCTAGTACGGGAGGAAGGTACGAGCAGTACTTC.

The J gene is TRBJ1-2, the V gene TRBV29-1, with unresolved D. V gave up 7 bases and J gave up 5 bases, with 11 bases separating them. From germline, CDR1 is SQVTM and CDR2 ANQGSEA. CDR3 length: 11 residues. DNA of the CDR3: TGCAGCGGTTCGGCGGGGTATGGCTACACCTTC. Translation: CSGSAGYGYTF.

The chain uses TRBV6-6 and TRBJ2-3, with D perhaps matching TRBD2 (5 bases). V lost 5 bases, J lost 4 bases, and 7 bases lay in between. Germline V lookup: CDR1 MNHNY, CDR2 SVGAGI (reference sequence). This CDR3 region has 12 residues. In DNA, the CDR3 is TGTGCCAGCAGTCTTAGCGCAGATACGCAGTATTTT. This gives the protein CASSLSADTQYF.

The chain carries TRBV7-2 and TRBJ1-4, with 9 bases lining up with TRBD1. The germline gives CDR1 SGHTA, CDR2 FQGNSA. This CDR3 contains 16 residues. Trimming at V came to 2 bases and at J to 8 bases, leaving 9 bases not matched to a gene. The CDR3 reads CASSLYLDRGSEKLFF. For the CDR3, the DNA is TGTGCCAGCAGCTTATACTTGGACAGGGGAAGCGAAAAACTGTTTTTT.

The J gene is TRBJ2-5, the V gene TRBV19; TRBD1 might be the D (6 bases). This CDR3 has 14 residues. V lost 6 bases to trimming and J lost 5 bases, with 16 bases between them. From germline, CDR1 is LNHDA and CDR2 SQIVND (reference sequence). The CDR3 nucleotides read TGTGCCAGTAGCCCAGGGGCGCCTGGGGAGACCCAGTACTTC. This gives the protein CASSPGAPGETQYF.

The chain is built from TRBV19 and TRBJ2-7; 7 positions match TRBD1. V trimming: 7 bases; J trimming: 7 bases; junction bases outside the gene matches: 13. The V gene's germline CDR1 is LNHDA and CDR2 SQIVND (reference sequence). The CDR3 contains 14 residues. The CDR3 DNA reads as TGTGCCAGTACCCTGACAGGGAGAGCGAGGGAGCAGTACTTC. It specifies CASTLTGRAREQYF.

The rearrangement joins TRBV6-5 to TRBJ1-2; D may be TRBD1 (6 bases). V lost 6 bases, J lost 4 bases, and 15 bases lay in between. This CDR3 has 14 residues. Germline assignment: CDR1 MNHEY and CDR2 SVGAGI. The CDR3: CASRVPGDLYGYTF. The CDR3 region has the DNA TGTGCCAGCAGGGTTCCAGGGGACCTCTATGGCTACACCTTC.

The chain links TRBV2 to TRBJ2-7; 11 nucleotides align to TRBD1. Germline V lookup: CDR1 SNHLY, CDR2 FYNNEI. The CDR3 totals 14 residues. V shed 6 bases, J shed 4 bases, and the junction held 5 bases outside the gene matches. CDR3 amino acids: CASRLRDRGYEQYF. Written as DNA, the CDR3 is TGTGCCAGCAGACTCCGGGACAGGGGGTACGAGCAGTACTTC.

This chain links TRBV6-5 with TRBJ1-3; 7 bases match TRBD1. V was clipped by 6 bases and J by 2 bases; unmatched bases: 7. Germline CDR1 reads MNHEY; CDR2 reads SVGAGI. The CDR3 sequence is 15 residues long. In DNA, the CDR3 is TGTGCCAGCAGACAAATGGGACAGCCTGGAAACACCATATATTTT. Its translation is CASRQMGQPGNTIYF.

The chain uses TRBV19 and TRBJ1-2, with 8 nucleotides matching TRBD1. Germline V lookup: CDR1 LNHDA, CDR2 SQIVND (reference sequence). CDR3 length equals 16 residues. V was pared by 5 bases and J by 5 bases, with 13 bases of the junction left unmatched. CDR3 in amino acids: CASSSDRAPLAYGYTF. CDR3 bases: TGTGCCAGTAGTTCGGACAGGGCACCTCTAGCTTATGGCTACACCTTC. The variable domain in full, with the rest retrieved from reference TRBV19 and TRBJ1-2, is DGGITQSPKYLFRKEGQNVTLSCEQNLNHDAMYWYRQDPGQGLRLIYYSQIVNDFQKGDIAEGYSVSREKKESFPLTVTSAQKNPTAFYLCASSSDRAPLAYGYTFGSGTRLTVV.

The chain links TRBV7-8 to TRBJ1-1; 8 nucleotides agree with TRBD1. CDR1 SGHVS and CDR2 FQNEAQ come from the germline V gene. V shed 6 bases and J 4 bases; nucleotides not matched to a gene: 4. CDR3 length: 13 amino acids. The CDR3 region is CASRGQAATEAFF. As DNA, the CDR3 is TGTGCCAGCAGGGGACAGGCCGCCACTGAAGCTTTCTTT.

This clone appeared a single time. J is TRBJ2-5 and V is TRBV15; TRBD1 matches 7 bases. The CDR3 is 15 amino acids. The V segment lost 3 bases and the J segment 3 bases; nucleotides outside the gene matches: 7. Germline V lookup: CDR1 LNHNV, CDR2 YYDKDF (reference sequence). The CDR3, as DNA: TGTGCCACCAGCAGCTACGGGACAGCAAAAGAGACCCAGTACTTC. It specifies CATSSYGTAKETQYF. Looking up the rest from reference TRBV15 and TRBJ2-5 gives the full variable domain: DAMVIQNPRYQVTQFGKPVTLSCSQTLNHNVMYWYQQKSSQAPKLLFHYYDKDFNNEADTPDNFQSRRPNTSFCFLDIRSPGLGDTAMYLCATSSYGTAKETQYFGPGTRLLVL.

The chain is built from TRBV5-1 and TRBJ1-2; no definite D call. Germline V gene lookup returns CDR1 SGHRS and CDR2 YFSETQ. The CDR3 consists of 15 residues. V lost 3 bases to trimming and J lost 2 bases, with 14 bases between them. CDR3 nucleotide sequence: TGCGCCAGCAGCTCTCAACAGTTCCCCAACTATGGCTACACCTTC. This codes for CASSSQQFPNYGYTF.

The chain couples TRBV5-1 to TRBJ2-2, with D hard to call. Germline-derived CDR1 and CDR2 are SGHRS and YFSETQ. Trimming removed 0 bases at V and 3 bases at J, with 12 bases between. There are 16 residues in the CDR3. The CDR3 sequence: CASSLGQSPDTGELFF. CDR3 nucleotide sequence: TGCGCCAGCAGCTTGGGGCAGTCCCCAGACACCGGGGAGCTGTTTTTT.

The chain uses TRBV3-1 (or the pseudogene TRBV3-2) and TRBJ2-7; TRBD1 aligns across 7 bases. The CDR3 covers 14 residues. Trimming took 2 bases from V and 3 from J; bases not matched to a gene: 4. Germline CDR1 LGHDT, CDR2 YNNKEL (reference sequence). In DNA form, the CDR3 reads TGTGCCAGCAGCCAAAGGGACAGCCTCTACGAGCAGTACTTC. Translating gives CASSQRDSLYEQYF.